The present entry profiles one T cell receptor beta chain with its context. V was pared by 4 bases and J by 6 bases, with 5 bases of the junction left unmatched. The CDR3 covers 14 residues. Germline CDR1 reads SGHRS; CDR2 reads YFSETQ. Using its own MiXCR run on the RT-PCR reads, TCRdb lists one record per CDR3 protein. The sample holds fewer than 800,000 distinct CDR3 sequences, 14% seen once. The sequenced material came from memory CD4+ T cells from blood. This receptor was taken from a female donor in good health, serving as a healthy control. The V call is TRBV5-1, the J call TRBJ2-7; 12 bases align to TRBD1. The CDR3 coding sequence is TGCGCCAGCAGCACGGGGACAGGGGGCATCGAGCAGTACTTC. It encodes CASSTGTGGIEQYF.